This T cell receptor (beta chain) derives from a study of early T cells in non-severe SARS-CoV-2 infection. TCRdb used MiXCR to reprocess the 5' RACE reads, holding one entry per CDR3 protein. The sample includes tens of thousands of distinct CDR3 sequences, around an eighth of them seen just once. In its sample, this clonotype was seen a few times. The V end was cut by 7 bases, the J end by 0 bases, with 12 bases between. The CDR3 has 15 amino acids. CDR1 and CDR2 (germline): MNHEY, SMNVEV (reference sequence). The TCR comes from an adult who was a healthcare worker with PCR-confirmed SARS-CoV-2 infection or an uninfected control (not recorded which). The material sequenced was whole blood. The chain employs TRBV27 and TRBJ2-2; TRBD1 is a possible D gene (5 bases). CDR3 residues: CASKDSYANTGELFF. CDR3 DNA sequence: TGTGCCAGCAAAGACAGTTACGCGAACACCGGGGAGCTGTTTTTT.